These 11 T cell receptor beta chains were all obtained from the same sample, sequenced in a study of T cell responses to AZD1222 COVID-19 vaccine. TCRdb's table, derived via immunoSEQ multiplex PCR, lists solely in-frame clones and lacks some. This sample has 150,000 to 180,000 clones; approximately 87% occur once, and the top ten carry about 5.1%. The sample here was peripheral blood, taken on day 0 of MenACWY control vaccination. The receptor source for this set is an adult in good health.

This clone was observed a few times. The chain employs TRBV7-9 and TRBJ1-5, with D uncertain. V was trimmed by 5 bases and J by 6 bases, leaving 11 bases between them. CDR1 SEHNR and CDR2 FQNEAQ come from the germline V gene (reference sequence). The CDR3 runs 13 residues. CDR3 sequence: CASSQDITQPQHF. CDR3 sequence (DNA): TGTGCCAGCAGCCAAGACATCACTCAGCCCCAGCATTTT.

This chain's CDR3 is CASSFQGDNNEKLFF. The DNA for the CDR3 is TGTGCCAGCAGCTTCCAGGGGGATAATAATGAAAAACTGTTTTTT. The chain joins TRBV7-2 to TRBJ1-4; 7 nucleotides line up with TRBD1. Trimming cost V 3 bases and J 4 bases; bases outside gene matches: 5. Germline CDR1 SGHTA, CDR2 FQGNSA. CDR3 length: 15 residues. The full variable domain, with the rest looked up from reference TRBV7-2 and TRBJ1-4, is GAGVSQSPSNKVTEKGKDVELRCDPISGHTALYWYRQSLGQGLEFLIYFQGNSAPDKSGLPSDRFSAERTGGSVSTLTIQRTQQEDSAVYLCASSFQGDNNEKLFFGSGTQLSVL.

The rearrangement uses TRBV11-2 and TRBJ2-5, with 11 bases lining up with TRBD1. Trimming removed 4 bases from V and 6 bases from J; junction bases left unmatched: 7. Germline CDR1 and CDR2: SGHAT and FQNNGV. CDR3 length equals 15 residues. CDR3 in amino acids: CASSSGTGGRKTQYF. The CDR3 DNA reads as TGTGCCAGCAGCTCGGGGACAGGGGGTCGGAAGACCCAGTACTTC.

This clone was observed once. The CDR3 reads CASRDGSSYNSPLHF. For the CDR3, the DNA is TGTGCCAGCCGGGACGGCTCTTCTTATAATTCACCCCTCCACTTT. J is TRBJ1-6 and V is TRBV27; tentatively, D is TRBD1 (5 bases). This CDR3 region has 15 residues. Per the germline V gene, CDR1 is MNHEY and CDR2 is SMNVEV (reference sequence). Trimming shortened V by 8 bases and J by 4 bases, and 15 bases separated the two germline ends.

The genes are TRBV3-1 (or the pseudogene TRBV3-2) and TRBJ2-5; 10 nucleotides match TRBD1. Per the germline V gene, CDR1 is LGHDT and CDR2 is YNNKEL (reference sequence). The CDR3 is made up of 19 amino acids. Losses at the gene ends were 0 bases for V and 2 bases for J; bases not matched to a gene: 12. CDR3 loop: CASSQDTPGQGMGQETQYF. The CDR3 DNA sequence: TGTGCCAGCAGCCAAGATACCCCGGGACAGGGGATGGGGCAAGAGACCCAGTACTTC.

The rearrangement joins TRBV11-3 to TRBJ1-2, with TRBD1 as a possible D gene (5 bases). This CDR3 contains 14 residues. Germline lookup yields CDR1 SGHNT and CDR2 YENEEA. The V and J ends lost 0 bases and 8 bases respectively, with 13 bases between them. The CDR3 reads CASSLDLRAGGYTF. The CDR3 DNA reads TGTGCCAGCAGCTTAGATCTCAGGGCGGGAGGCTACACCTTC. Full variable domain (outside the CDR3, taken from reference TRBV11-3 and TRBJ1-2): EAGVVQSPRYKIIEKKQPVAFWCNPISGHNTLYWYLQNLGQGPELLIRYENEEAVDDSQLPKDRFSAERLKGVDSTLKIQPAELGDSAVYLCASSLDLRAGGYTFGSGTRLTVV.

The gene calls are TRBV6-2 or TRBV6-3 and TRBJ2-2; no clear D. The germline gives CDR1 MNHEY, CDR2 SVGEGT. The CDR3 has 21 amino acids. Trimming took off 2 bases at V and 0 bases at J, with 25 bases between the two ends. The CDR3: CASSYVFEWQARDSNTGELFF. The DNA of the CDR3 is TGTGCCAGCAGTTACGTCTTTGAGTGGCAGGCCAGAGACTCGAACACCGGGGAGCTGTTTTTT.

The chain combines TRBV19 with TRBJ2-1, with D possibly being TRBD1 or TRBD2 (5 bases each). Looked up from germline, CDR1 is LNHDA and CDR2 is SQIVND (reference sequence). Trimming stripped 5 bases from V and 9 bases from J, with 20 bases between. The CDR3 runs 15 residues. CDR3: CASSLNGAFSGEQFF. The DNA for the CDR3 is TGTGCCAGTAGTTTAAACGGGGCGTTTTCCGGTGAGCAGTTCTTC.

There are a few counts of this clone. The chain uses TRBV16 and TRBJ2-2, with D hard to call. In germline, CDR1 is KGHSY, CDR2 FQNENV. The CDR3 contains 15 residues. The ends were cut back, 1 base at V and 4 bases at J, with 10 bases in the middle. The CDR3: CASSQFPGGTGELFF. For the CDR3, the DNA is TGTGCCAGCAGCCAATTCCCTGGCGGCACCGGGGAGCTGTTTTTT.

The V gene is TRBV5-4, the J gene TRBJ2-1; D not resolved. The length of the CDR3 is 16 residues. Germline-derived CDR1 and CDR2 are SGHNT and YYREEE (reference sequence). V was pared by 0 bases and J by 5 bases, with 15 bases between. The CDR3 coding sequence is TGTGCCAGCAGCTTGGCCCGACGGGTAAACGACAATGAGCAGTTCTTC. Its translation is CASSLARRVNDNEQFF.

This chain connects TRBV4-3 to TRBJ1-4; 10 bases fit TRBD1. The germline V gene has CDR1 LGHNA and CDR2 YSLEER. J lost 6 bases, V lost 0 bases, and 7 bases had no gene match. CDR3 length: 17 amino acids. CDR3 in amino acids: CASSQDRATGGHEKLFF. In DNA, the CDR3 is TGCGCCAGCAGCCAAGATCGGGCGACAGGGGGCCATGAAAAACTGTTTTTT.